The rows below give T cell receptor beta chains drawn from one sample of a study of blood T cell repertoires in COVID-19. Sequencing was performed with immunoSEQ multiplex PCR; in TCRdb, only in-frame clones are kept and a portion is missing. The repertoire consists of about 200,000 clones, with almost 85% occurring once and the leading ten covering 4.5% to 6%. Sequences were obtained from peripheral blood. The source of these receptors is an older woman with active or convalescent COVID-19. CDR3s include the opening cysteine and the closing phenylalanine or tryptophan. D genes are given only for firm matches. Not all rows give a size; the values are once, few, many and, for expanded clones, a class.

TRBJ1-1 | . | . | TRBV7-9 | CASSLARGLGTNTEAFF | TGTGCCAGCAGCTTAGCCCGAGGGTTAGGGACTAACACTGAAGCTTTCTTT
TRBJ2-3 | . | . | TRBV18 | CASSPSDYNTDTQYF | TGTGCCAGCTCACCCTCGGACTACAACACAGATACGCAGTATTTT
TRBJ1-6 | . | TRBD1 | TRBV6-6 | CASRGTGSNSPLHF | TGTGCCAGCAGGGGGACAGGTTCAAATTCACCCCTCCACTTT
TRBJ2-6 | few | . | TRBV5-4 | CASSFPQGGISGANVLTF | TGTGCCAGCAGCTTCCCACAGGGGGGGATTTCTGGGGCCAACGTCCTGACTTTC
TRBJ2-3 | . | TRBD2 | TRBV5-1 | CASRPASGWTDTQYF | TGCGCCAGCAGACCCGCTAGCGGTTGGACAGATACGCAGTATTTT
TRBJ2-1 | . | TRBD1 | TRBV29-1 | CSAPPAGTGMYNEQFF | TGCAGCGCACCCCCCGCCGGGACAGGGATGTACAATGAGCAGTTCTTC
TRBJ2-1 | . | TRBD2 | TRBV9 | CASSVEAGVREQFF | TGTGCCAGCAGCGTAGAAGCGGGAGTACGTGAGCAGTTCTTC
TRBJ1-2 | . | TRBD1 | TRBV9 | CASSSPGTGRYTF | TGTGCCAGCAGCTCACCCGGGACAGGACGCTACACCTTC
TRBJ2-7 | . | TRBD1 | TRBV19 | CASSPTGGAYEQYF | TGTGCCAGTAGCCCGACAGGGGGAGCCTACGAGCAGTACTTC
TRBJ2-4 | . | . | TRBV6-5 | CASSSISVKNIQYF | TGTGCCAGCTCTAGCATTTCGGTCAAAAACATTCAGTACTTC
TRBJ2-7 | . | . | TRBV14 | CASSHRGRAPYEQYF | TGTGCCAGCAGCCATCGGGGGAGAGCCCCCTACGAGCAGTACTTC
TRBJ2-2 | . | . | TRBV9 | CASSPRSGTGELFF | TGTGCCAGCAGCCCGAGGAGTGGGACCGGGGAGCTGTTTTTT
TRBJ2-2 | . | . | TRBV5-4 | CASSLGPDGELFF | TGTGCCAGCAGCTTGGGCCCAGATGGGGAGCTGTTTTTT
TRBJ2-7 | . | . | TRBV10-3 | CAIKTALSYEQYF | TGTGCCATCAAGACGGCACTATCCTACGAGCAGTACTTC
TRBJ2-3 | . | TRBD2 | TRBV24-1 | CATSDSVAGMDTQYF | TGTGCCACCAGTGATTCGGTAGCGGGAATGGATACGCAGTATTTT
TRBJ2-7 | . | . | TRBV27 | CASSPTGIRYEQYF | TGTGCCAGCAGCCCCACAGGGATTAGGTACGAGCAGTACTTC
TRBJ2-1 | . | . | TRBV24-1 | CATSDPPGDEQFF | TGTGCCACCAGTGACCCCCCAGGTGATGAGCAGTTCTTC
TRBJ1-1 | . | . | TRBV2 | CASSVYMNTEAFF | TGTGCCAGCAGTGTTTACATGAACACTGAAGCTTTCTTT
TRBJ1-1 | . | TRBD1 | TRBV18 | CASSWRQGTTNTEAFF | TGTGCCAGCTCCTGGCGACAGGGTACGACGAACACTGAAGCTTTCTTT
TRBJ1-1 | many | . | TRBV11-2 | CASSLDTRALNTEAFF | TGTGCCAGCAGCTTAGATACCAGGGCCCTGAACACTGAAGCTTTCTTT
TRBJ1-5 | . | TRBD1 | TRBV29-1 | CSVGEGTGNQPQHF | TGCAGCGTTGGAGAGGGGACAGGCAATCAGCCCCAGCATTTT
TRBJ2-7 | . | TRBD2 | TRBV11-3 | CASSPTQPGLAGVGAYEQYF | TGTGCCAGCAGCCCGACCCAACCGGGACTAGCGGGAGTAGGGGCCTACGAGCAGTACTTC
TRBJ1-1 | . | TRBD1 | TRBV28 | CASISNRGYDTEAFF | TGTGCCAGCATTTCCAACAGGGGGTACGACACTGAAGCTTTCTTT
TRBJ1-2 | once | . | TRBV7-9 | CASSLEAGHGYTF | TGTGCCAGCAGCTTAGAGGCAGGGCATGGCTACACCTTC
TRBJ2-4 | . | TRBD2 | TRBV28 | CASSPPWGGKNIQYF | TGTGCCAGCAGTCCCCCCTGGGGGGGAAAAAACATTCAGTACTTC
TRBJ1-1 | . | . | TRBV5-1 | CASSLGSLGNTEAFF | TGCGCCAGCAGCTTGGGGAGTTTGGGGAACACTGAAGCTTTCTTT
TRBJ2-3 | . | TRBD2 | TRBV6-5 | CAMGLAGKDTQYF | TGTGCCATGGGACTAGCGGGGAAAGATACGCAGTATTTT
TRBJ2-3 | . | TRBD2 | TRBV7-9 | CASSLWLADTDTQYF | TGTGCCAGCAGCTTATGGCTAGCGGACACAGATACGCAGTATTTT
TRBJ1-1 | few | . | TRBV27 | CASRRDTATGSTEAFF | TGTGCCAGCAGGAGGGATACGGCCACAGGGAGTACTGAAGCTTTCTTT
TRBJ1-2 | once | TRBD1 | TRBV28 | CASSLLTGGDYGYTF | TGTGCCAGCAGTTTATTAACAGGGGGCGACTATGGCTACACCTTC
TRBJ1-1 | . | . | TRBV27 | CASRPRQLQNTEAFF | TGTGCCAGCAGACCTCGCCAGTTGCAGAACACTGAAGCTTTCTTT
TRBJ1-5 | . | . | TRBV19 | CATTSGKGVSNQPQHF | TGTGCCACTACATCGGGTAAGGGGGTTAGCAATCAGCCCCAGCATTTT
TRBJ2-7 | . | . | TRBV5-1 | CASSDRGANEQYF | TGCGCCAGCAGCGACCGAGGAGCCAACGAGCAGTACTTC
TRBJ2-1 | . | TRBD1 | TRBV18 | CASSPPARGNEQFF | TGTGCCAGCTCACCACCGGCCAGGGGGAATGAGCAGTTCTTC
TRBJ1-4 | once | TRBD1 | TRBV7-9 | CASSSDRGEEKLFF | TGTGCCAGCAGTTCAGACAGGGGTGAAGAAAAACTGTTTTTT
TRBJ1-5 | . | . | TRBV28 | CASSPGGGNQPQHF | TGTGCCAGCAGTCCCGGGGGGGGAAATCAGCCCCAGCATTTT
TRBJ1-1 | . | . | TRBV29-1 | CSVGNLEINTEAFF | TGCAGCGTTGGAAATCTAGAAATTAACACTGAAGCTTTCTTT
TRBJ2-1 | few | . | TRBV7-3 | CASSLLADYNEQFF | TGTGCCAGCAGCTTACTAGCAGACTACAATGAGCAGTTCTTC
TRBJ2-1 | . | TRBD2 | TRBV7-3 | CASSYIAGGPTDEQFF | TGTGCCAGCAGCTACATAGCGGGAGGGCCCACGGATGAGCAGTTCTTC
TRBJ2-7 | few | TRBD2 | TRBV5-1 | CASSLGELAGAYEQYF | TGCGCCAGCAGCTTGGGGGAGCTAGCGGGGGCCTACGAGCAGTACTTC
TRBJ2-1 | . | . | TRBV18 | CASSPSESSYNEQFF | TGTGCCAGCTCACCATCCGAGAGCTCCTACAATGAGCAGTTCTTC
TRBJ1-1 | . | TRBD1 | TRBV7-3 | CASSFDRVGTEAFF | TGTGCCAGCAGCTTCGACAGGGTGGGCACTGAAGCTTTCTTT
TRBJ2-4 | . | TRBD2 | TRBV19 | CASSILGTSVSNIQYF | TGTGCCAGTAGTATCCTAGGGACTAGCGTATCAAACATTCAGTACTTC
TRBJ1-1 | . | . | TRBV29-1 | CSVARGVPNTEAFF | TGCAGCGTTGCCCGGGGAGTCCCGAACACTGAAGCTTTCTTT
TRBJ2-5 | . | . | TRBV9 | CASSVGRSQETQYF | TGTGCCAGCAGCGTAGGGCGGTCCCAAGAGACCCAGTACTTC
TRBJ2-3 | . | . | TRBV5-1 | CASSPGRERTDTQYF | TGCGCCAGCAGCCCCGGGCGGGAACGCACAGATACGCAGTATTTT
TRBJ2-5 | . | TRBD2 | TRBV2 | CASSEARLAGEETQYF | TGTGCCAGCAGTGAAGCGAGACTAGCGGGAGAAGAGACCCAGTACTTC
TRBJ1-2 | . | . | TRBV3-1/TRBV3-2 | CASSEGGGVYGYTF | TGTGCCAGCAGCGAAGGCGGCGGGGTCTATGGCTACACCTTC